Below are 14 T cell receptor beta chains sequenced from a single sample in a study of blood T cell repertoires in COVID-19. Clones were read by immunoSEQ multiplex PCR, and TCRdb kept only the in-frame ones, dropping some. The repertoire includes more than 50,000 clones, roughly nine tenths of them detected once, and about 8.6% sits in the top ten. The sample was peripheral blood. All receptors derive from a middle-aged woman with active COVID-19.

This chain joins TRBV4-3 and TRBJ2-7; TRBD1 agrees at 9 bases. Germline CDR1 and CDR2: LGHNA and YSLEER. With V trimmed by 3 bases and J by 1 base, 7 bases remained unmatched. The CDR3 has 16 amino acids. CDR3 loop: CASSHSWTGESYEQYF. The CDR3 DNA is TGCGCCAGCAGCCATTCCTGGACAGGGGAATCCTACGAGCAGTACTTC.

This clone has more than one count but fewer than ten. This chain joins TRBV19 and TRBJ1-4; 9 positions match TRBD1. Germline V gene sequence: CDR1 LNHDA, CDR2 SQIVND (reference sequence). V was pared by 7 bases and J by 3 bases, with 6 bases of the junction left unmatched. This CDR3 is 15 amino acids long. DNA of the CDR3: TGTGCCAGTACGATACAGGGGGCCGCTAATGAAAAACTGTTTTTT. Translation gives CASTIQGAANEKLFF.

The genes are TRBV7-8 and TRBJ1-2, with D unresolved. V lost 1 base and J lost 1, with 13 bases in between. The CDR3 is 16 residues long. Germline V gene data show CDR1 as SGHVS and CDR2 as FQNEAQ. The DNA for the CDR3 is TGTGCCAGCAGCTTAGGTCTCGACAACTTTAACTATGGCTACACCTTC. This codes for CASSLGLDNFNYGYTF.

The chain uses TRBV7-8 and TRBJ1-5; D is possibly TRBD1 (6 bases). This CDR3 has 15 residues. V gave up 5 bases and J gave up 1 base, with 12 bases separating them. CDR1 is SGHVS and CDR2 is FQNEAQ in the germline V gene. CDR3 in amino acids: CASSPTGLSNQPQHF. CDR3 in DNA: TGTGCCAGCAGCCCAACAGGGTTAAGCAATCAGCCCCAGCATTTT.

This clone came up once. Written as DNA, the CDR3 is TGCGCCAGCAGTGGTCATAGGAACACTGAAGCTTTCTTT. Amino acids: CASSGHRNTEAFF. The chain joins TRBV10-1 to TRBJ1-1, with no clear D. Looked up from germline, CDR1 is WNHNN and CDR2 is SYGVQD (reference sequence). V shed 4 bases and J shed 1 base, with 7 bases lying between them. This CDR3 has 13 residues.

This clone was seen just once. The V gene is TRBV4-1, the J gene TRBJ1-1, with 8 bases fitting TRBD1. V gave up 0 bases and J gave up 5 bases; unmatched junction bases: 5. The germline CDR1 and CDR2 sequences are MGHRA and YSYEKL. The CDR3 runs 15 residues. The CDR3: CASSQEGQGRTEAFF. The CDR3 DNA sequence: TGCGCCAGCAGCCAAGAAGGACAGGGAAGGACTGAAGCTTTCTTT.

CDR3 DNA sequence: TGTGCCAGCTCACCACGGACAGCCTCTGGAAACACCATATATTTT. It is translated as CASSPRTASGNTIYF. The gene calls are TRBV18 and TRBJ1-3, with D possibly matching TRBD1 (6 bases). The CDR3 length is 15 residues. Trimming removed 1 base from V and 0 bases from J, with 7 bases in between. CDR1 and CDR2 from the germline V gene are KGHSH and LQKENI.

This clone was counted a single time. The chain is built from TRBV4-1 and TRBJ1-4, with D possibly being TRBD1 (5 bases). The CDR3 loop spans 12 amino acids. Trimming left V 1 base short and J 10 bases short, with 7 bases between. Germline loops: CDR1 MGHRA, CDR2 YSYEKL. The CDR3 region is CASSQAGGKLFF. CDR3 DNA sequence: TGCGCCAGCAGCCAAGCCGGGGGAAAACTGTTTTTT.

This chain uses TRBV7-6 with TRBJ2-5; 11 positions agree with TRBD2. Germline V CDR1 and CDR2: SGHVS, FNYEAQ. After removal of 1 base from V and 4 bases from J, the junction contained 8 bases not matched to a gene. The length of the CDR3 is 17 residues. DNA of the CDR3: TGTGCCAGCAGCTTAGTAGTAGCGGGGGGGCCGGCAGAGACCCAGTACTTC. Protein product: CASSLVVAGGPAETQYF.

The V call is TRBV2, the J call TRBJ1-5; 7 nucleotides match TRBD1. CDR1 and CDR2 from the germline V gene are SNHLY and FYNNEI. With 6 bases clipped from V and 4 bases from J, the junction kept 12 bases outside the gene matches. This CDR3 has 16 amino acids. CDR3: CASSEPRQGRNQPQHF. The DNA for the CDR3 is TGTGCCAGCAGCGAACCGCGACAGGGCAGAAATCAGCCCCAGCATTTT.

This clone is a singleton in its sample. This chain connects TRBV7-3 to TRBJ2-1; maybe TRBD2 (5 bases). V dropped 1 base and J dropped 0 bases, with 19 bases sitting between them. CDR1 is SGHTA and CDR2 is FQGTGA in the germline V gene. The CDR3 has 19 amino acids. As DNA, the CDR3 is TGTGCCAGCAGCTTAAGATCGCCCTTCGGGGTAAGCTCCTACAATGAGCAGTTCTTC. Amino acid sequence: CASSLRSPFGVSSYNEQFF.

The chain employs TRBV2 and TRBJ1-5; D is perhaps TRBD1 (6 bases). CDR3 length: 14 amino acids. The ends were cut back, 6 bases at V and 4 bases at J, with 13 bases in the middle. Germline loops: CDR1 SNHLY, CDR2 FYNNEI. The CDR3 spells CASSPGHRNQPQHF. The DNA of the CDR3 is TGTGCCAGCAGCCCGGGACACAGAAATCAGCCCCAGCATTTT. The complete variable domain, with remaining parts taken from reference TRBV2 and TRBJ1-5, reads EPEVTQTPSHQVTQMGQEVILRCVPISNHLYFYWYRQILGQKVEFLVSFYNNEISEKSEIFDDQFSVERPDGSNFTLKIRSTKLEDSAMYFCASSPGHRNQPQHFGDGTRLSIL.

V gene TRBV28 combines with J gene TRBJ2-7, with TRBD1 matching over 7 bases. V dropped 2 bases and J dropped 1; count of bases not matched to a gene: 11. The CDR3 totals 17 residues. Germline lookup yields CDR1 MDHEN and CDR2 SYDVKM. This CDR3 is CASSLGGPGTASYEQYF. DNA of the CDR3: TGTGCCAGCAGTTTAGGGGGCCCCGGGACAGCTTCCTACGAGCAGTACTTC.

A single count supports this clone. The chain uses TRBV9 and TRBJ1-2; D gene uncertain. Germline V gene lookup returns CDR1 SGDLS and CDR2 YYNGEE. The length of the CDR3 is 16 residues. Trimming removed 6 bases at V and 3 bases at J, with 21 bases between. CDR3 protein: CASTSRDSVFDYGYTF. Written as DNA, the CDR3 is TGTGCCAGCACCTCTCGGGATAGTGTTTTTGACTATGGCTACACCTTC.